The clone carrying this T cell receptor (beta chain) was found a few times. Its antigen is unidentified. This sample is drawn from a study of radiation and T cells in renal cell carcinoma. Across the study: Nephrectomy followed 15 Gy stereotactic body radiation by 4 weeks.

Time point specified: baseline pretreatment blood. As to treatment: 15 Gy SBRT to primary tumor, nephrectomy 4 weeks later. The patient's renal cell carcinoma had clear cell pathology. Study-level results: No pretreatment tumor biopsies were available for baseline clonotypes. From baseline, blood top tumor clonotypes peaked at 2 weeks post-radiation.

Sequencing was performed with immunoSEQ multiplex PCR; in TCRdb, only in-frame clones are kept and a portion is missing. The table shows around 46,000 clones, with approximately 80% occurring only once. The CDR3 consists of 12 residues. Germline loops: CDR1 MNHNY, CDR2 SVGAGI (reference sequence). Trimming stripped 5 bases from V and 3 bases from J, with 7 bases between. This sequence originates from a woman aged 70 to 79 with renal cell carcinoma. Sequences were derived from blood, sampled from a patient whose treatment included radiotherapy and nephrectomy. This sequence joins TRBV6-6 and TRBJ1-2; D not certain. CDR3 sequence (DNA): TGTGCCAGCAGTGCAGTCGACTATGGCTACACCTTC. Translating gives CASSAVDYGYTF.